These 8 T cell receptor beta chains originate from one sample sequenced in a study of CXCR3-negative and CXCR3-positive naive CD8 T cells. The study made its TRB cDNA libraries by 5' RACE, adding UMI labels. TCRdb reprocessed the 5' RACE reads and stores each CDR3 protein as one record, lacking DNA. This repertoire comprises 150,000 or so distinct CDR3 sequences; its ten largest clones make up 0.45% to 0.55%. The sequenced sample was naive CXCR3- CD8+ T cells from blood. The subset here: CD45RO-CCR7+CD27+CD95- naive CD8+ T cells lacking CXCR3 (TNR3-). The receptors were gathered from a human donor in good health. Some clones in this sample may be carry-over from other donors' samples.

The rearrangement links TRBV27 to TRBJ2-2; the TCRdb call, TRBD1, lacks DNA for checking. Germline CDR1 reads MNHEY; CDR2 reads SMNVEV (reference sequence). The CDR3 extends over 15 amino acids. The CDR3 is CASGNRGLTTGELFF.

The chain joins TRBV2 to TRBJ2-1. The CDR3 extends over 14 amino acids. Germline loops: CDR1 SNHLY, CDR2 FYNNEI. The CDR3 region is CASRDSGSWSEQFF.

The CDR3 is CASSLVPEGDIQYF. The chain carries TRBV5-1 and TRBJ2-4; there is no DNA to check the TCRdb D call of TRBD1. This CDR3 has 14 residues. Germline V CDR1 and CDR2: SGHRS, YFSETQ.

CDR3 protein: CASEGRLAGDNEQFF. This chain joins TRBV28 and TRBJ2-1; the D call from TCRdb, TRBD2, cannot be confirmed without DNA. Germline CDR1 reads MDHEN; CDR2 reads SYDVKM. CDR3 length: 15 amino acids. Filled out from reference TRBV28 and TRBJ2-1, the complete variable domain reads DVKVTQSSRYLVKRTGEKVFLECVQDMDHENMFWYRQDPGLGLRLIYFSYDVKMKEKGDIPEGYSVSREKKERFSLILESASTNQTSMYLCASEGRLAGDNEQFFGPGTRLTVL.

The chain's CDR3 is CEEGNSGLDTQYF. This chain uses TRBV20-1 with TRBJ2-3; the TCRdb call, TRBD1, lacks DNA for checking. CDR3 length: 13 amino acids. Germline lookup yields CDR1 DFQATT and CDR2 SNEGSKA (reference sequence).

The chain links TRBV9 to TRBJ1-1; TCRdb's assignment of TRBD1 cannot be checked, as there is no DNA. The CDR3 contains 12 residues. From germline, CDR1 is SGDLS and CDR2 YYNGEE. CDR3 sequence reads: CASEDRATEAFF.

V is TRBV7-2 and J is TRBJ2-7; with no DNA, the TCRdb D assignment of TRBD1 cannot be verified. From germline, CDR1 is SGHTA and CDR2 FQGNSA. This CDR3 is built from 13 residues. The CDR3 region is CASSPGTGSEQYF.

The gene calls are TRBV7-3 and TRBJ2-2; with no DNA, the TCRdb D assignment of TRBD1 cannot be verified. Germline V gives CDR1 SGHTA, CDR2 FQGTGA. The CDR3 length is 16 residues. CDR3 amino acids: CASSLDHRANAGELFF.